Below are 10 T cell receptor beta chains sequenced from a single sample in a study of T cells in Graves' hyperthyroidism and ophthalmopathy. The source material, RNA transcripts, was used to amplify TCR beta CDR3 regions. The HTBI primer set was used in a first-round RT-PCR of the TCR CDR3. TCRdb fed the multiplex PCR reads into MiXCR, producing one record per CDR3 protein. The repertoire holds roughly 750,000 distinct CDR3 sequences, with less than 20% as singletons. The sequencing sample was made of blood. These receptors originate from a man in his late teens or twenties with Graves' hyperthyroidism.

This clonotype was seen many times. This chain joins TRBV29-1 and TRBJ2-1; 8 bases map to TRBD1. There are 12 residues in the CDR3. Germline V lookup: CDR1 SQVTM, CDR2 ANQGSEA. Trimming at V came to 7 bases and at J to 6 bases, leaving 5 bases not matched to a gene. The CDR3, as DNA: TGCAGCGGTGGGACAGGTAGCAATGAGCAGTTCTTC. This gives the protein CSGGTGSNEQFF.

This clonotype was detected a few times. This sequence joins TRBV7-2 and TRBJ1-2; weak D call: TRBD1 (5 bases). This CDR3 contains 16 residues. V shed 5 bases and J shed 2 bases, with 18 bases lying between them. Germline values: CDR1 SGHTA, CDR2 FQGNSA. The CDR3 loop reads CASSRSGRSVNYGYTF. CDR3 nucleotides: TGTGCCAGCAGCAGATCGGGACGGTCGGTCAACTATGGCTACACCTTC.

This clonotype has just a few counts. The chain carries TRBV7-2 and TRBJ2-7, with D hard to call. This CDR3 contains 13 residues. CDR1 and CDR2 from the germline V gene are SGHTA and FQGNSA. Trimming cost V 1 base and J 2 bases, with 6 bases left between them. Here the CDR3 reads CASSLVVAYEQYF. The CDR3, as DNA: TGTGCCAGCAGCTTAGTCGTTGCCTACGAGCAGTACTTC.

This clonotype was detected many times. The rearrangement joins TRBV7-2 to TRBJ2-1, with D tentatively TRBD2 (6 bases). Germline V gene lookup returns CDR1 SGHTA and CDR2 FQGNSA. Deletions cut 5 bases from V and 7 bases from J, with 12 bases between. This CDR3 contains 13 residues. CDR3 DNA: TGTGCCAGCAGCCCGCCAGGGAGGAATGAGCAGTTCTTC. Translation gives CASSPPGRNEQFF.

In its sample, this clonotype was seen a few times. DNA of the CDR3: TGTGCCAGCTCAGCGCTAGCGGGAGAAGGGGAGCAGTTCTTC. Translation gives CASSALAGEGEQFF. This chain uses TRBV18 with TRBJ2-1; 10 bases are a match to TRBD2. The CDR3 contains 14 residues. Trimming removed 5 bases from V and 10 bases from J; junction bases left unmatched: 8. Germline CDR1 is KGHSH and CDR2 is LQKENI.

This clonotype was counted many times. V is TRBV2 and J is TRBJ2-5; possible D gene TRBD1, 5 bases. Germline V gene lookup returns CDR1 SNHLY and CDR2 FYNNEI. The V end lost 8 bases, the J end lost 3 bases, and 10 bases lay between the germline ends. CDR3 length equals 12 residues. The chain's CDR3 is CASSRTKETQYF. The CDR3 nucleotides are TGTGCCAGCTCACGGACAAAAGAGACCCAGTACTTC.

Many counts were recorded for this clonotype. The chain carries TRBV30 and TRBJ2-1; D call uncertain. This CDR3 region has 13 residues. Germline V gene lookup returns CDR1 GTSNPN and CDR2 SVGIG (reference sequence). The V end was cut by 5 bases, the J end by 9 bases, with 17 bases between. As DNA, the CDR3 is TGTGCCTGGGCCTGGGGTCCCTACGGTGAGCAGTTCTTC. Its protein is CAWAWGPYGEQFF.

The chain links TRBV18 to TRBJ2-2; D possibly matches TRBD1 or TRBD2 (5 bases each). V lost 2 bases, J lost 3 bases, and 13 bases lay in between. The CDR3 is 16 amino acids. Germline lookup yields CDR1 KGHSH and CDR2 LQKENI. The CDR3 spells CASSPGGREYTGELFF. The DNA of the CDR3 is TGTGCCAGCTCACCAGGGGGACGCGAGTACACCGGGGAGCTGTTTTTT.

The chain recombines TRBV7-9 with TRBJ1-1, with D maybe TRBD1 (6 bases). The CDR3 sequence is 14 residues long. Deletions cut 10 bases from V and 3 bases from J, with 18 bases between. Germline CDR1 and CDR2: SEHNR and FQNEAQ (reference sequence). CDR3 region: CATNRGGLDTEAFF. In nucleotides, the CDR3 is TGTGCCACGAATCGTGGGGGCTTGGACACTGAAGCTTTCTTT.

This sequence joins TRBV3-1 and TRBJ2-7; TRBD2 matches 12 bases. Per germline, CDR1 LGHDT and CDR2 YNNKEL (reference sequence). The V segment lost 0 bases and the J segment 2 bases; nucleotides outside the gene matches: 14. The CDR3 extends over 20 amino acids. CDR3 sequence reads: CASSQDHGTSGRPRTYEQYF. The CDR3, as DNA: TGTGCCAGCAGCCAAGACCACGGGACTAGCGGGCGCCCCCGAACCTACGAGCAGTACTTC.